These 25 T cell receptor beta chains originate from one sample sequenced in a study of blood T cell repertoires in COVID-19. Clones were read by immunoSEQ multiplex PCR, and TCRdb kept only the in-frame ones, dropping some. The sample lists roughly 200,000 clones, roughly 84% seen once, with roughly 7.2% in the top ten. The specimen sequenced was PBMCs or T cells enriched from blood (not recorded which). The receptor source for this set is a man aged 25-45 years in a cohort exposed to, infected with or recovered from COVID-19 (not recorded which).

The gene calls are TRBV29-1 and TRBJ1-1; 9 bases match TRBD1. Germline lookup yields CDR1 SQVTM and CDR2 ANQGSEA. Trimming cost V 5 bases and J 5 bases; bases outside gene matches: 6. CDR3 length: 13 residues. The CDR3 DNA is TGCAGCGTTAAGGACAGGGGACGTACTGAAGCTTTCTTT. This codes for CSVKDRGRTEAFF.

This rearrangement joins TRBV7-3 to TRBJ1-1; D not resolved. V lost 4 bases to trimming and J lost 8 bases, with 11 bases between them. CDR3 length equals 12 residues. Germline-derived CDR1 and CDR2 are SGHTA and FQGTGA. The CDR3 DNA is TGTGCCAGCAGCTCCGTACGCGAGGAAGCTTTCTTT. This gives the protein CASSSVREEAFF.

This clone was detected only once. The gene calls are TRBV11-2 and TRBJ1-3, with D possibly matching TRBD1 (6 bases). CDR1 SGHAT and CDR2 FQNNGV come from the germline V gene. The CDR3 covers 15 residues. Trimming left V 4 bases short and J 5 bases short, with 15 bases between. The CDR3 loop reads CASSSPSQGRNTIYF. CDR3 bases: TGTGCCAGCAGCTCGCCCTCACAGGGTCGAAACACCATATATTTT.

CDR3 sequence reads: CASSPRGGNTIYF. CDR3 in DNA: TGTGCCAGCAGTCCCAGAGGGGGAAACACCATATATTTT. The chain has TRBV6-5 and TRBJ1-3, with D uncertain. The V end lost 5 bases, the J end lost 4 bases, and 9 bases lay between the germline ends. CDR3 length equals 13 residues. Germline values: CDR1 MNHEY, CDR2 SVGAGI.

The rearrangement links TRBV6-2 or TRBV6-3 to TRBJ2-1; perhaps TRBD2 as D (5 bases). The V gene's germline CDR1 is MNHEY and CDR2 SVGEGT. The CDR3 runs 15 residues. V lost 5 bases to trimming and J lost 3 bases, with 14 bases between them. The CDR3 is CASSPFFSDYNEQFF. Written as DNA, the CDR3 is TGTGCCAGCAGTCCATTTTTTAGCGACTACAATGAGCAGTTCTTC.

The chain recombines TRBV5-1 with TRBJ1-2; D is unresolved. Germline V CDR1 and CDR2: SGHRS, YFSETQ. This CDR3 region has 14 residues. The V end was cut by 1 base, the J end by 8 bases, with 15 bases between. CDR3 DNA: TGCGCCAGCAGCTTGAGAACAGACGCTATGGGCTACACCTTC. Encoded protein: CASSLRTDAMGYTF.

The chain recombines TRBV6-2 or TRBV6-3 with TRBJ2-7; 8 bases map to TRBD2. CDR1 and CDR2 from the germline V gene are MNHEY and SVGEGT. This CDR3 comprises 14 residues. Trimming at V came to 1 base and at J to 2 bases, leaving 1 base not matched to a gene. Here the CDR3 reads CASSYLAGPYEQYF. The DNA of the CDR3 is TGTGCCAGCAGTTACTTAGCGGGGCCCTACGAGCAGTACTTC.

This clone occurred once. The chain links TRBV6-5 to TRBJ2-1; D might be TRBD2 (5 bases). Trimming took off 0 bases at V and 5 bases at J, with 8 bases between the two ends. Germline loops: CDR1 MNHEY, CDR2 SVGAGI. CDR3 length: 14 amino acids. CDR3 sequence: CASSYSSGNNEQFF. The CDR3, as DNA: TGTGCCAGCAGTTACTCCTCGGGGAACAATGAGCAGTTCTTC.

The gene calls are TRBV12-5 and TRBJ1-1, with D perhaps TRBD1 (6 bases). The V gene's germline CDR1 is LGHNT and CDR2 FRNRAP. Trimming removed 0 bases from V and 4 bases from J, with 12 bases in between. The length of the CDR3 is 15 residues. The CDR3: CASGLVLTGPTEAFF. DNA of the CDR3: TGTGCTAGTGGTTTGGTACTAACAGGGCCCACTGAAGCTTTCTTT.

The rearrangement joins TRBV13 to TRBJ2-2; tentatively, D is TRBD1 (6 bases). With 7 bases removed from V and 4 bases from J, the gap between germline ends came to 31 bases. This CDR3 region has 20 residues. CDR1 and CDR2 from the germline V gene are PRHDT and FYEKMQ (reference sequence). Here the CDR3 DNA reads TGTGCCAGCAACAGCTTCTCAGGGGTGGCCTTGGAGGTGGCCACCGGGGAGCTGTTTTTT. The encoded protein is CASNSFSGVALEVATGELFF.

The chain carries TRBV18 and TRBJ2-7, with 7 bases that match TRBD1. CDR3 length equals 14 residues. The germline CDR1 and CDR2 sequences are KGHSH and LQKENI. V shed 3 bases and J 3 bases; nucleotides not matched to a gene: 5. CDR3 DNA sequence: TGTGCCAGCTCACCTGACAGGGTTAACTACGAGCAGTACTTC. Translating it yields CASSPDRVNYEQYF.

This clone came up once. The rearrangement joins TRBV15 to TRBJ2-2; the D gene is possibly TRBD2 (7 bases). There are 14 residues in the CDR3. CDR1 is LNHNV and CDR2 is YYDKDF in the germline V gene (reference sequence). The V end lost 8 bases, the J end lost 3 bases, and 13 bases lay between the germline ends. DNA for the CDR3: TGTGCCACCGGGGACGGGGGGCACACCGGGGAGCTGTTTTTT. Translation gives CATGDGGHTGELFF. The whole variable domain, remainder taken from reference TRBV15 and TRBJ2-2, is DAMVIQNPRYQVTQFGKPVTLSCSQTLNHNVMYWYQQKSSQAPKLLFHYYDKDFNNEADTPDNFQSRRPNTSFCFLDIRSPGLGDTAMYLCATGDGGHTGELFFGEGSRLTVL.

In DNA, the CDR3 is TGTGCCAGCAGCTTATCCAGAGGCACTGAAGCTTTCTTT. This gives the protein CASSLSRGTEAFF. The chain carries TRBV7-3 and TRBJ1-1, with D unclear. V was cut by 2 bases and J by 4 bases, with 8 bases left in between. Germline values: CDR1 SGHTA, CDR2 FQGTGA. This CDR3 region has 13 residues.

This chain links TRBV19 with TRBJ2-4; 12 positions agree with TRBD2. Germline lookup yields CDR1 LNHDA and CDR2 SQIVND (reference sequence). J gave up 3 bases and V 5 bases, and 8 bases lay outside the gene matches. The CDR3 extends over 17 amino acids. The CDR3 loop reads CASSGASGRDGKNIQYF. For the CDR3, the DNA is TGTGCCAGTAGTGGGGCTAGCGGGAGGGATGGCAAAAACATTCAGTACTTC.

The chain employs TRBV29-1 and TRBJ2-2; D might be TRBD1 (6 bases). V was clipped by 7 bases and J by 3 bases, with 12 bases between them. CDR3 size: 13 residues. Germline-derived CDR1 and CDR2 are SQVTM and ANQGSEA. The CDR3 DNA sequence: TGCAGCGGGGTAAAGGGGGACACCGGGGAGCTGTTTTTT. This translates into CSGVKGDTGELFF.

V gene TRBV27 combines with J gene TRBJ1-4; tentative D call: TRBD1 (6 bases). CDR1 and CDR2 from the germline V gene are MNHEY and SMNVEV (reference sequence). This CDR3 has 16 amino acids. V dropped 5 bases and J dropped 3 bases, with 16 bases sitting between them. The CDR3 nucleotides are TGTGCCAGCAGTCCTCTGCCAGGGGATGCTAATGAAAAACTGTTTTTT. It yields the protein CASSPLPGDANEKLFF.

The chain has TRBV7-3 and TRBJ2-5; maybe TRBD1 (6 bases). V shed 5 bases and J shed 3 bases, with 10 bases lying between them. The CDR3 is 13 residues long. Germline CDR1 SGHTA, CDR2 FQGTGA. The CDR3: CASSPRQEETQYF. CDR3 bases: TGTGCCAGCAGCCCCCGACAGGAAGAGACCCAGTACTTC.

This sequence joins TRBV7-9 and TRBJ2-3; the D gene is possibly TRBD2 (7 bases). The CDR3 totals 14 residues. V was shortened by 2 bases and J by 6 bases, with 12 bases between the two germline ends. Germline V lookup: CDR1 SEHNR, CDR2 FQNEAQ (reference sequence). The CDR3 loop is CASSLSGRGDTQYF. The CDR3 DNA is TGTGCCAGCAGCTTATCGGGGAGGGGGGATACGCAGTATTTT.

The chain is built from TRBV7-2 and TRBJ1-5; tentatively, D is TRBD1 (6 bases). The CDR3 runs to 16 residues. The V end was cut by 4 bases, the J end by 6 bases, with 19 bases between. CDR1 and CDR2 from the germline V gene are SGHTA and FQGNSA. CDR3 region: CASSSQRGPLGQPQHF. CDR3 in DNA: TGTGCCAGCAGCTCCCAGCGGGGGCCCCTCGGTCAGCCCCAGCATTTT.

The CDR3 protein is CASSREEGASEAFF. In DNA form, the CDR3 reads TGTGCCAGTAGCCGCGAGGAGGGGGCTTCTGAAGCTTTCTTT. The rearrangement links TRBV19 to TRBJ1-1, with 7 bases identical to TRBD1. J lost 6 bases, V lost 6 bases, and 10 bases had no gene match. The CDR3 totals 14 residues. Germline V CDR1 and CDR2: LNHDA, SQIVND (reference sequence). Full variable domain (rest looked up from reference TRBV19 and TRBJ1-1): DGGITQSPKYLFRKEGQNVTLSCEQNLNHDAMYWYRQDPGQGLRLIYYSQIVNDFQKGDIAEGYSVSREKKESFPLTVTSAQKNPTAFYLCASSREEGASEAFFGQGTRLTVV.

The chain's CDR3 is CATSRGAPYGYTF. CDR3 DNA: TGTGCCACCAGCAGAGGGGCTCCCTATGGCTACACCTTC. The genes are TRBV15 and TRBJ1-2; D gene ambiguous. The V gene's germline CDR1 is LNHNV and CDR2 YYDKDF (reference sequence). The CDR3 is 13 amino acids. The ends were cut back, 1 base at V and 4 bases at J, with 7 bases in the middle.

The chain combines TRBV4-3 with TRBJ1-2; D is possibly TRBD1 (5 bases). The CDR3 totals 14 residues. CDR1 is LGHNA, CDR2 YSLEER, per germline. V was pared by 1 base and J by 3 bases, with 9 bases between. CDR3 amino acids: CASSQVRGDYGYTF. The CDR3 DNA is TGCGCCAGCAGCCAAGTTCGGGGGGACTATGGCTACACCTTC.

The chain has TRBV5-4 and TRBJ2-5; D might be TRBD2 (5 bases). Germline-derived CDR1 and CDR2 are SGHNT and YYREEE (reference sequence). The ends were cut back, 3 bases at V and 3 bases at J, with 9 bases in the middle. The CDR3 sequence is 13 residues long. The CDR3 sequence is CASSSTREETQYF. The CDR3 region has the DNA TGTGCCAGCAGCTCAACTAGAGAAGAGACCCAGTACTTC.

V gene TRBV11-2 combines with J gene TRBJ1-1; maybe TRBD1 (5 bases). CDR3 size: 15 residues. Per the germline V gene, CDR1 is SGHAT and CDR2 is FQNNGV. The germline V and J ends were trimmed by 2 bases and 2 bases, with 12 bases remaining between them. The CDR3 region is CASSLLGGLNTEAFF. In DNA, the CDR3 is TGTGCCAGCAGCTTACTTGGGGGACTTAACACTGAAGCTTTCTTT.

The J gene is TRBJ1-5, the V gene TRBV27, with TRBD1 matching 7 bases. The CDR3 covers 15 residues. Germline lookup yields CDR1 MNHEY and CDR2 SMNVEV (reference sequence). V lost 4 bases, J lost 4 bases, and 7 bases stayed unmatched. The DNA for the CDR3 is TGTGCCAGCAGTTCAAAACAGGGGTTTAATCAGCCCCAGCATTTT. Translated: CASSSKQGFNQPQHF.